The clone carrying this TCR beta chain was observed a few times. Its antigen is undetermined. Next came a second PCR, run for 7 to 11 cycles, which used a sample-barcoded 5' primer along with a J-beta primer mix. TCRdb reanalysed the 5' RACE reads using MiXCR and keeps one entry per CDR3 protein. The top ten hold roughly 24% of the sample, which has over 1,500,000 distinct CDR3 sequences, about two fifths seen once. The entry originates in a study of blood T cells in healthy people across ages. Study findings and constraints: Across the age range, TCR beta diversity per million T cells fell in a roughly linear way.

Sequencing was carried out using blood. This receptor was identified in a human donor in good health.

The CDR3 bases are TGTGCCAGCAGCTCCCCTTGGGGGGATGGCTACACCTTC. Protein product: CASSSPWGDGYTF. The rearrangement uses TRBV7-9 and TRBJ1-2; D possibly corresponds to TRBD1 (5 bases). The CDR3 consists of 13 residues. CDR1 and CDR2 from the germline V gene are SEHNR and FQNEAQ (reference sequence). V lost 4 bases and J 6 bases, leaving 12 bases between the germline ends.